The 21 T cell receptor beta chains below were found in one sample sequenced in a study of early stage breast cancer tumors listed by TCRdb under 2017. The library was built by means of the immunoSEQ multiplex PCR assay. TCRdb mirrors the immuneACCESS table, restricted to in-frame sequences. Some clones are absent from its copies; in checked studies, under half trace to an unresolved V gene, and the reason for the others is unknown. The sample yields about 41,000 clones; over 60% were counted once. The ten most abundant clones make up more than 5.5% of the sample. The sample was blood. Receptors originate from a person between 50 and 60 years old with breast cancer.

The CDR3 DNA reads as TGTGCCAGCAGTTCAGGTGCGGGGTTAGAGACCCAGTACTTC. The encoded protein is CASSSGAGLETQYF. This chain connects TRBV7-8 to TRBJ2-5, with a tentative D call TRBD2 (6 bases). Per germline, CDR1 SGHVS and CDR2 FQNEAQ. The germline V and J ends were trimmed by 6 bases and 4 bases, with 15 bases remaining between them. The CDR3 runs 14 residues.

Concerning this clone: One junction end disagrees with the germline gene, perhaps due to a read error. CDR3 sequence: CASSLVTGNGKLFF. The CDR3 region has the DNA TGTGCCAGCAGCTTAGTTACGGGGAATGGAAAACTGTTTTTT. The chain links TRBV7-8 to TRBJ1-4; D is undetermined. The CDR3 has 14 amino acids. Looked up from germline, CDR1 is SGHVS and CDR2 is FQNEAQ.

The chain combines TRBV30 with TRBJ2-2; tentatively, D is TRBD2 (6 bases). The CDR3 has 13 amino acids. The V end was cut by 2 bases, the J end by 5 bases, with 9 bases between. Germline V gene lookup returns CDR1 GTSNPN and CDR2 SVGIG (reference sequence). The CDR3 nucleotides are TGTGCCTGGAGTCGACTAGGGACCGGGGAGCTGTTTTTT. Translating gives CAWSRLGTGELFF.

The chain combines TRBV2 with TRBJ2-7; 7 bases align to TRBD1. CDR1 is SNHLY and CDR2 is FYNNEI in the germline V gene. The ends lost 4 bases at V and 0 bases at J; junction bases unmatched: 9. CDR3 length: 16 residues. The DNA for the CDR3 is TGTGCCAGCAGTGGAAATAGACAGGGCAGCTCCTACGAGCAGTACTTC. It is translated as CASSGNRQGSSYEQYF.

V is TRBV11-3 and J is TRBJ2-7; tentatively, D is TRBD1 (6 bases). The CDR3 covers 14 residues. Germline V gene sequence: CDR1 SGHNT, CDR2 YENEEA. The V end was cut by 4 bases, the J end by 3 bases, with 13 bases between. The CDR3 bases are TGTGCCAGCAGCTCCCGGGACACGGGCTACGAGCAGTACTTC. This codes for CASSSRDTGYEQYF.

This chain joins TRBV9 and TRBJ2-3, with D possibly matching TRBD2 (6 bases). This CDR3 has 15 residues. Trimming took off 2 bases at V and 1 base at J, with 11 bases between the two ends. The germline V gene encodes CDR1 SGDLS and CDR2 YYNGEE. The CDR3 protein is CASSVTERGTDTQYF. The CDR3 DNA reads as TGTGCCAGCAGCGTCACCGAGCGGGGCACAGATACGCAGTATTTT.

The chain carries TRBV2 and TRBJ2-3; 7 bases are shared with TRBD1. Per the germline V gene, CDR1 is SNHLY and CDR2 is FYNNEI. The CDR3 spans 17 residues. Losses at the gene ends were 6 bases for V and 3 bases for J; bases not matched to a gene: 15. In DNA form, the CDR3 reads TGTGCCAGCAGGGAGCTGACAGGGAAGGGTAGGACAGATACGCAGTATTTT. Residues: CASRELTGKGRTDTQYF. Looking up the rest from reference TRBV2 and TRBJ2-3 gives the full variable domain: EPEVTQTPSHQVTQMGQEVILRCVPISNHLYFYWYRQILGQKVEFLVSFYNNEISEKSEIFDDQFSVERPDGSNFTLKIRSTKLEDSAMYFCASRELTGKGRTDTQYFGPGTRLTVL.

The chain carries TRBV5-1 and TRBJ1-1; 8 bases line up with TRBD1. This CDR3 comprises 14 residues. The germline CDR1 and CDR2 sequences are SGHRS and YFSETQ. J gave up 1 base and V 6 bases, and 5 bases lay outside the gene matches. This CDR3 reads CASTQQGGNTEAFF. The CDR3 DNA sequence: TGCGCCAGCACTCAACAGGGGGGGAACACTGAAGCTTTCTTT.

The V gene is TRBV18, the J gene TRBJ2-3; 7 nucleotides line up with TRBD2. The germline gives CDR1 KGHSH, CDR2 LQKENI. The CDR3 sequence is 16 residues long. The ends lost 2 bases at V and 4 bases at J; junction bases unmatched: 9. The CDR3 region is CASSPIRGSRADTQYF. The CDR3 coding sequence is TGTGCCAGCTCACCAATACGCGGGAGTCGGGCAGATACGCAGTATTTT.

The chain uses TRBV29-1 and TRBJ1-3; D uncertain. CDR3 length equals 13 residues. Between the trimmed V and J ends, which lost 1 base and 4 bases, there was a span of 8 bases. In germline, CDR1 is SQVTM, CDR2 ANQGSEA. CDR3 nucleotide sequence: TGCAGCGTTGAAGGGAGGTCCGGAAACACCATATATTTT. It specifies CSVEGRSGNTIYF.

A few counts support this clone. The gene calls are TRBV9 and TRBJ1-5, with D possibly being TRBD1 (6 bases). Germline assignment: CDR1 SGDLS and CDR2 YYNGEE. The CDR3 is 16 amino acids. V was pared by 1 base and J by 1 base, with 12 bases between. For the CDR3, the DNA is TGTGCCAGCAGCGTACCGAAAGACAGGAGCAATCAGCCCCAGCATTTT. This codes for CASSVPKDRSNQPQHF. The entire variable domain, with the rest obtained from reference TRBV9 and TRBJ1-5, is as follows: DSGVTQTPKHLITATGQRVTLRCSPRSGDLSVYWYQQSLDQGLQFLIQYYNGEERAKGNILERFSAQQFPDLHSELNLSSLELGDSALYFCASSVPKDRSNQPQHFGDGTRLSIL.

This rearrangement joins TRBV2 to TRBJ2-7; 12 bases are a match to TRBD2. CDR3 length: 15 residues. J was trimmed by 2 bases and V by 8 bases; bases with no gene match: 7. Germline V lookup: CDR1 SNHLY, CDR2 FYNNEI. The CDR3 bases are TGTGCCAGCGTCGGGTCTAGCGGGAGGGCCTACGAGCAGTACTTC. This codes for CASVGSSGRAYEQYF.

The chain employs TRBV5-1 and TRBJ2-1; TRBD2 aligns across 11 bases. This CDR3 spans 16 amino acids. V lost 2 bases to trimming and J lost 3 bases; unmatched junction nucleotides: 4. CDR1 SGHRS and CDR2 YFSETQ come from the germline V gene. The CDR3 spells CASSFTSGGHYNEQFF. CDR3 DNA: TGCGCCAGCAGCTTCACTAGCGGGGGTCACTACAATGAGCAGTTCTTC.

The chain combines TRBV27 with TRBJ1-2, with D possibly being TRBD1 (6 bases). Per germline, CDR1 MNHEY and CDR2 SMNVEV (reference sequence). The CDR3 totals 16 residues. The V and J ends lost 0 bases and 6 bases respectively, with 17 bases between them. CDR3 sequence (DNA): TGTGCCAGCAGTTTATCTCTGGGGGCCATACCTCATGGCTACACCTTC. This encodes CASSLSLGAIPHGYTF.

This clone was seen a few times. The chain combines TRBV7-9 with TRBJ1-5; 8 bases match TRBD1. This CDR3 has 14 amino acids. Germline V gene sequence: CDR1 SEHNR, CDR2 FQNEAQ (reference sequence). Trimming took 5 bases from V and 4 from J; bases not matched to a gene: 4. The CDR3 loop reads CASSQGAGNQPQHF. The CDR3 DNA follows: TGTGCCAGCAGCCAGGGGGCCGGTAATCAGCCCCAGCATTTT.

The chain combines TRBV7-6 with TRBJ2-3; TRBD2 aligns across 7 bases. V gave up 3 bases and J gave up 1 base; unmatched junction bases: 4. The length of the CDR3 is 15 residues. The germline CDR1 and CDR2 sequences are SGHVS and FNYEAQ. The CDR3 region is CASSFAGEGTDTQYF. Written as DNA, the CDR3 is TGTGCCAGCAGCTTCGCGGGAGAGGGCACAGATACGCAGTATTTT.

This chain links TRBV29-1 with TRBJ2-3; D may be TRBD1 (5 bases). CDR3 size: 11 residues. Germline CDR1 reads SQVTM; CDR2 reads ANQGSEA. Trimming took 7 bases from V and 6 from J, leaving 11 bases between them. In nucleotides, the CDR3 is TGCAGCGGGCTGTGGGGCGATACGCAGTATTTT. It encodes CSGLWGDTQYF.

The chain employs TRBV6-1 and TRBJ2-7, with D possibly being TRBD2 (5 bases). Trimming pared 1 base from V and 0 bases from J, leaving 10 bases between. The germline gives CDR1 MNHNS, CDR2 SASEGT. The CDR3 extends over 15 amino acids. The DNA for the CDR3 is TGTGCCAGCAGTGAAGGAGCGGCCAGCTCCTACGAGCAGTACTTC. It translates to CASSEGAASSYEQYF.

The chain combines TRBV4-3 with TRBJ1-2; no clear D. V gave up 0 bases and J gave up 4 bases, with 9 bases separating them. The CDR3 contains 14 residues. The germline CDR1 and CDR2 sequences are LGHNA and YSLEER. The CDR3: CASSQDITAYGYTF. The CDR3 DNA sequence: TGCGCCAGCAGCCAAGATATCACAGCCTATGGCTACACCTTC.

This rearrangement joins TRBV2 to TRBJ2-1, with 11 nucleotides matching TRBD2. From germline, CDR1 is SNHLY and CDR2 FYNNEI. The CDR3 runs 16 residues. J was trimmed by 7 bases and V by 5 bases; bases with no gene match: 10. CDR3 sequence reads: CASSPVSGRAGNEQFF. DNA of the CDR3: TGTGCCAGCAGTCCCGTTAGCGGGAGGGCCGGGAATGAGCAGTTCTTC.

The gene calls are TRBV18 and TRBJ2-7; 8 bases map to TRBD1. Germline lookup yields CDR1 KGHSH and CDR2 LQKENI. This CDR3 is 13 amino acids long. The V segment lost 3 bases and the J segment 2 bases; nucleotides outside the gene matches: 0. The CDR3 region has the DNA TGTGCCAGCTCACCGACAGGGGCCTACGAGCAGTACTTC. Protein product: CASSPTGAYEQYF.